This TCR beta chain was profiled in a study of OX40 agonist ivuxolimab in advanced cancers. The table came from immunoSEQ multiplex PCR; TCRdb's copy has only in-frame clones and leaves some out. Among 85,000 to 100,000 clones, about 91% were seen once, and the ten largest hold around 0.32%. Trimming removed 3 bases from V and 2 bases from J, with 11 bases in between. The CDR3 totals 14 residues. Per the germline V gene, CDR1 is SGHDN and CDR2 is FVKESK. The V call is TRBV14, the J call TRBJ2-7; perhaps TRBD1 as D (6 bases). The starting material was CD4+ or CD8+ T cells sorted from blood, obtained in a trial of the OX40 agonist ivuxolimab. The TCR originated in an adult with an advanced solid tumor such as melanoma, head and neck, liver or kidney cancer. CDR3 loop: CASSHGTQTYEQYF. The CDR3, as DNA: TGTGCCAGCAGCCACGGGACACAAACCTACGAGCAGTACTTC.